This T cell receptor (beta chain) was identified during a study of T-cell memory formation after mild COVID-19. Study context: Each donor largely had its own TCR clusters.

Constant-segment primers were used for 5'RACE, and the resulting TCR alpha and TCR beta cDNA libraries carried sample barcodes and UMIs. Each CDR3 protein is one row after TCRdb ran MiXCR on the 5' RACE reads. The sample records roughly 150,000 distinct CDR3 sequences, roughly 15% being singletons. V lost 2 bases, J lost 0 bases, and 11 bases lay in between. The CDR3 totals 17 residues. Per germline, CDR1 MNHEY and CDR2 SVGEGT. Whole-study results and caveats: Chiefly within CM and EM were the contracting CD4+ clones; CD8+ ones were within EMRA. SARS-CoV-2 specificity was not confirmed for second-wave clones peaking on day 37.

There are many counts of this clonotype. Its specificity is unknown. This clonotype was obtained from an adult woman who had mild COVID-19 (a few samples of this study predate the infection). Cell type and time point are not known. The chain joins TRBV6-2 or TRBV6-3 to TRBJ2-6; D remains ambiguous. Specimen: PBMCs or a T cell subset sorted from them (not recorded which). The CDR3 loop is CASSYPGASSGANVLTF. The DNA of the CDR3 is TGTGCCAGCAGTTACCCAGGAGCGAGCTCTGGGGCCAACGTCCTGACTTTC.